This TCR beta chain was captured by sequencing in a study of blood T cells in healthy people across ages. Study-wide context: Template switching captured about one barcoded beta molecule per two T cells.

General observations from the study: Both naive CD4+ cell counts and diversity were greater in long-lived donors than in aged donors. PBMCs that were unsorted prevented a conclusive naive versus antigen-experienced comparison.

The V and J ends lost 0 bases and 1 base respectively, with 8 bases between them. The CDR3 runs to 15 residues. Per the germline V gene, CDR1 is MGHRA and CDR2 is YSYEKL. A second PCR, run for roughly 7 to 12 cycles, used a sample-barcoded 5' primer plus a J-beta primer mix. The template-switch adaptor, which had 12 random nucleotides, put a tag on each cDNA molecule. TCRdb itself ran the 5' RACE reads through MiXCR, one entry per CDR3 protein. This table holds 600,000 to 650,000 distinct CDR3 sequences, under 65% found once. Concerning this clonotype: Its antigen is still unknown.

The sample was blood. The sequence was collected from a man between 60 and 75 years old in good health. The gene calls are TRBV4-1 and TRBJ2-3; D is unclear. In DNA, the CDR3 is TGCGCCAGCAGCCAAGAAGTAGTCCGCACAGATACGCAGTATTTT. Residues: CASSQEVVRTDTQYF.